The rows below give T cell receptor beta chains drawn from one sample of a study of blood T cell repertoires in COVID-19. Generated by immunoSEQ multiplex PCR, the TCRdb table keeps only in-frame clones and is missing some. Of 280,000 or so clones in the sample, 89% are singletons; the top ten hold 9.5% to 15%. Source material: peripheral blood. Every receptor here comes from a woman in her sixties or seventies with acute or convalescent COVID-19. Each CDR3 is given with its conserved first and last residue. D genes are given only for firm matches. Only some rows state a clone size, as once, few, many or a class for expanded clones.

clone_size j_call d_call v_call cdr3_aa cdr3_nt
NA TRBJ2-7 TRBD1 TRBV6-1 CASSTGQGIVEQYF TGTGCCAGCAGTACGGGACAGGGAATTGTCGAGCAGTACTTC
few TRBJ1-4 NA TRBV30 CAWSNRVGDEKLFF TGTGCCTGGAGTAACAGGGTGGGTGATGAAAAACTGTTTTTT
NA TRBJ2-3 TRBD2 TRBV5-1 CASSLDGTSGSPQYF TGCGCCAGCAGCCTGGACGGGACTAGCGGGAGCCCGCAGTATTTT
NA TRBJ2-5 TRBD2 TRBV28 CASSRGLAGGQETQYF TGTGCCAGCAGCCGGGGATTAGCGGGGGGGCAAGAGACCCAGTACTTC
once TRBJ1-4 TRBD1 TRBV27 CASSLDRGSEKLFF TGTGCCAGCAGTTTGGACAGGGGAAGTGAAAAACTGTTTTTT
NA TRBJ1-1 NA TRBV6-2/TRBV6-3 CASSYSGRGTEAFF TGTGCCAGCAGTTACTCGGGCAGGGGCACTGAAGCTTTCTTT
NA TRBJ2-6 NA TRBV21-1 CASSKALRDRGPFRHVLTF TGTGCCAGCAGCAAAGCGCTTCGGGACAGGGGACCCTTTAGGCACGTCCTGACTTTC
once TRBJ2-1 TRBD2 TRBV28 CASSSTHPRGGRPIGYNEQFF TGTGCCAGCAGTTCCACCCACCCACGGGGGGGAAGGCCAATCGGGTACAATGAGCAGTTCTTC
NA TRBJ1-6 TRBD1 TRBV9 CASSVAGTVNSPLHF TGTGCCAGCAGCGTAGCTGGGACAGTGAATTCACCCCTCCACTTT
NA TRBJ1-2 NA TRBV6-1 CASSEGRQPANYGYTF TGTGCCAGCAGTGAAGGGCGGCAGCCAGCTAACTATGGCTACACCTTC
NA TRBJ1-4 NA TRBV19 CASSAQDNEKLFF TGTGCCAGTAGTGCACAGGATAATGAAAAACTGTTTTTT
NA TRBJ2-7 NA TRBV9 CASSVHHGSYEQYF TGTGCCAGCAGCGTTCATCACGGTTCCTACGAGCAGTACTTC
once TRBJ2-1 NA TRBV6-2/TRBV6-3 CASSYLASYNEQFF TGTGCCAGCAGTTACCTAGCGAGTTACAATGAGCAGTTCTTC
NA TRBJ2-3 NA TRBV2 CASSGRGEVLDTQYF TGTGCCAGCAGTGGCAGGGGTGAAGTGCTAGATACGCAGTATTTT
NA TRBJ2-3 NA TRBV5-6 CASSLSGLGTDTQYF TGTGCCAGCAGCTTGTCAGGGTTGGGCACAGATACGCAGTATTTT
NA TRBJ1-1 TRBD1 TRBV13 CASSLDRGLTEAFF TGTGCCAGCAGCTTAGACAGGGGGCTTACTGAAGCTTTCTTT
NA TRBJ1-1 TRBD1 TRBV6-5 CASRETGLDTEAFF TGTGCCAGCCGAGAGACAGGGTTGGACACTGAAGCTTTCTTT
once TRBJ1-5 NA TRBV28 CASSLLFSNQPQHF TGTGCCAGCAGTTTACTATTTTCGAATCAGCCCCAGCATTTT
NA TRBJ2-1 TRBD2 TRBV5-4 CASSGRGTSGRSPYNEQFF TGTGCCAGCAGCGGGAGGGGGACTAGCGGGAGATCACCCTACAATGAGCAGTTCTTC
NA TRBJ2-7 NA TRBV27 CASSFFGSSYEQYF TGTGCCAGCAGTTTTTTTGGGAGCTCCTACGAGCAGTACTTC
NA TRBJ2-1 TRBD1 TRBV9 CASSVSGGNNNEQFF TGTGCCAGCAGCGTATCAGGGGGCAATAACAATGAGCAGTTCTTC
NA TRBJ2-2 NA TRBV19 CASSYGGELFF TGTGCCAGTTCCTACGGCGGGGAGCTGTTTTTT
NA TRBJ2-2 NA TRBV5-1 CASSSRQAFSNTGELFF TGCGCCAGCAGCTCCCGCCAGGCCTTTTCGAACACCGGGGAGCTGTTTTTT
NA TRBJ2-5 TRBD1 TRBV5-1 CASSLQGESGETQYF TGCGCCAGCAGCTTACAGGGGGAGAGTGGGGAGACCCAGTACTTC
NA TRBJ1-2 TRBD1 TRBV9 CASSGATGTGLGYTF TGTGCCAGCAGCGGCGCTACCGGGACAGGGCTTGGCTACACCTTC
NA TRBJ1-4 TRBD1 TRBV18 CASSPQDRVYEKLFF TGTGCCAGCTCACCCCAGGACAGGGTTTATGAAAAACTGTTTTTT
NA TRBJ2-5 NA TRBV18 CASSSQGGKETQYF TGTGCCAGCTCATCTCAGGGCGGCAAAGAGACCCAGTACTTC
NA TRBJ1-5 NA TRBV9 CASSVTGNNQPQHF TGTGCCAGCAGCGTCACAGGCAACAATCAGCCCCAGCATTTT
NA TRBJ1-2 TRBD1 TRBV5-6 CASSLTGPNYGYTF TGTGCCAGCAGCCTGACAGGGCCTAACTATGGCTACACCTTC
NA TRBJ2-1 TRBD2 TRBV5-4 CASSLVPSGGMYNEQFF TGTGCCAGCAGTTTGGTACCTAGCGGGGGTATGTACAATGAGCAGTTCTTC
NA TRBJ2-1 NA TRBV28 CASSLWWSSYNEQFF TGTGCCAGCAGTTTATGGTGGAGCTCCTACAATGAGCAGTTCTTC
NA TRBJ2-3 NA TRBV30 CAWSKDRDTDTQYF TGTGCCTGGAGCAAGGATCGGGACACAGATACGCAGTATTTT
once TRBJ2-3 NA TRBV5-4 CASSLEGGRSTDTQYF TGTGCCAGCAGCTTGGAGGGGGGGCGTAGCACAGATACGCAGTATTTT
NA TRBJ1-2 TRBD1 TRBV2 CASCLGQDTGYTF TGTGCCAGCTGCCTGGGACAGGATACTGGCTACACCTTC
NA TRBJ2-7 NA TRBV2 CASRSVSYEQYF TGTGCCAGCAGGTCTGTCTCCTACGAGCAGTACTTC
once TRBJ2-7 TRBD2 TRBV6-4 CASRRLAGNYEQYF TGTGCCAGCAGGAGACTAGCGGGTAACTACGAGCAGTACTTC
NA TRBJ1-1 NA TRBV21-1 CASVVRTGWMNTEAFF TGTGCCAGCGTAGTCAGGACAGGGTGGATGAACACTGAAGCTTTCTTT
NA TRBJ2-1 TRBD2 TRBV9 CASSRLAGVNNEQFF TGTGCCAGCAGCAGACTAGCGGGAGTTAACAATGAGCAGTTCTTC
NA TRBJ2-7 TRBD2 TRBV11-3 CASSFSSGGAYEQYF TGTGCCAGCAGCTTCTCTAGCGGGGGGGCTTACGAGCAGTACTTC
NA TRBJ1-5 NA TRBV28 CASSFGGATPQHF TGTGCCAGCAGTTTTGGGGGCGCGACGCCCCAGCATTTT
NA TRBJ1-2 TRBD1 TRBV7-2 CASSSPGQGTYGYTF TGTGCCAGCAGCTCCCCGGGACAGGGTACCTATGGCTACACCTTC
NA TRBJ2-1 TRBD2 TRBV2 CASSELAGDEQFF TGTGCCAGCAGTGAGCTAGCGGGAGATGAGCAGTTCTTC
NA TRBJ2-1 TRBD2 TRBV18 CASSRTLAGGPDEQFF TGTGCCAGCTCACGAACACTAGCGGGGGGGCCAGATGAGCAGTTCTTC
NA TRBJ2-2 NA TRBV27 CASSLRRGWNSGELFF TGTGCCAGCAGTTTACGGAGGGGTTGGAATTCGGGGGAGCTGTTTTTT
NA TRBJ2-3 TRBD1 TRBV3-1/TRBV3-2 CASSGQGAGTDTQYF TGTGCCAGCAGCGGACAGGGGGCTGGGACAGATACGCAGTATTTT
NA TRBJ1-4 TRBD1 TRBV6-2/TRBV6-3 CASSYSLRGGPNEKLFF TGTGCCAGCAGTTACTCGCTTCGAGGGGGCCCTAATGAAAAACTGTTTTTT
NA TRBJ1-5 NA TRBV28 CASSLIGAAQQPQHF TGTGCCAGCAGTTTGATCGGAGCCGCCCAGCAGCCCCAGCATTTT
NA TRBJ2-1 TRBD2 TRBV28 CASSSTTSGGSEQFF TGTGCCAGCAGTTCTACTACTAGCGGGGGGTCTGAGCAGTTCTTC
NA TRBJ1-5 NA TRBV2 CASSQGIGNQPQHF TGTGCCAGCAGTCAGGGTATCGGCAATCAGCCCCAGCATTTT
NA TRBJ2-1 TRBD2 TRBV7-9 CASSFIPRTSGGPREQFF TGTGCCAGCAGCTTCATACCCCGGACTAGCGGGGGGCCCCGGGAGCAGTTCTTC
NA TRBJ1-5 TRBD1 TRBV28 CATTRDSHFNSNQPQHF TGTGCCACCACCCGGGACAGTCATTTTAATAGCAATCAGCCCCAGCATTTT
NA TRBJ1-4 NA TRBV27 CASSPTLGSEKLFF TGTGCCAGCAGTCCCACCCTCGGGTCGGAAAAACTGTTTTTT
few TRBJ1-1 NA TRBV3-1/TRBV3-2 CASSQGAPGAFF TGTGCCAGCAGCCAAGGGGCGCCTGGGGCTTTCTTT
NA TRBJ1-2 TRBD1 TRBV28 CASSFQQGYGYTF TGTGCCAGCAGTTTTCAACAGGGGTATGGCTACACCTTC
NA TRBJ2-2 TRBD2 TRBV5-1 CASTTGLAEDTGELFF TGCGCCAGCACCACGGGACTAGCGGAAGACACCGGGGAGCTGTTTTTT
NA TRBJ2-2 TRBD1 TRBV23-1 CASSQSLALDRVITGELFF TGCGCCAGCAGTCAATCATTGGCCCTAGACAGGGTTATTACCGGGGAGCTGTTTTTT
once TRBJ1-2 NA TRBV9 CASTRDGYTF TGTGCCAGCACACGGGATGGCTACACCTTC
NA TRBJ2-3 TRBD2 TRBV7-2 CASSSRGGVASGFSEDF TGTGCCAGCAGCTCCCGGGGGGGAGTGGCTAGCGGGTTTTCGGAGGATTTT
NA TRBJ2-1 TRBD2 TRBV6-2/TRBV6-3 CASSHRTSGGGNEQFF TGTGCCAGCAGTCACCGGACTAGCGGGGGAGGGAATGAGCAGTTCTTC